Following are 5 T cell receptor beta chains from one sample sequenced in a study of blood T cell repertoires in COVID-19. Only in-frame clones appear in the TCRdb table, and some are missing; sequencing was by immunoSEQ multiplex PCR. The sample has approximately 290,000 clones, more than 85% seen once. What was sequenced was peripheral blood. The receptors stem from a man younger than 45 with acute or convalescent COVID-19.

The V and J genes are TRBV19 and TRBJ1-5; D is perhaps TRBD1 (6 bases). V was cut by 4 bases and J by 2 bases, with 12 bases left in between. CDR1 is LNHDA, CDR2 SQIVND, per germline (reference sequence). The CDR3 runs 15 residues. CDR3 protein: CASSRWTVGNQPQHF. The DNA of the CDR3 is TGTGCCAGTAGTAGGTGGACAGTGGGCAATCAGCCCCAGCATTTT.

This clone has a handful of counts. The CDR3 sequence is CASTPLTASSGNTIYF. CDR3 in DNA: TGTGCCAGCACCCCGTTGACAGCCAGCTCTGGAAACACCATATATTTT. V is TRBV28 and J is TRBJ1-3; D may be TRBD1 (5 bases). V was shortened by 7 bases and J by 0 bases, with 16 bases between the two germline ends. CDR1 is MDHEN, CDR2 SYDVKM, per germline. The CDR3 has 16 residues.

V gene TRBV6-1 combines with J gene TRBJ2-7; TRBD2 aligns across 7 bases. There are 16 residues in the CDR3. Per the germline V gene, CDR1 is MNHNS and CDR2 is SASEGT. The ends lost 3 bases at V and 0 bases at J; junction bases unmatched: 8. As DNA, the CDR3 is TGTGCCAGCAGTGATCGGCCCTTAGCGGGCTCCTACGAGCAGTACTTC. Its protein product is CASSDRPLAGSYEQYF.

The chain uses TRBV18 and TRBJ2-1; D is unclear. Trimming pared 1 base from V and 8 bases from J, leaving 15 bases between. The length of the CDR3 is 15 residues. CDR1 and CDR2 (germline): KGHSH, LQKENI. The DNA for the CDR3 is TGTGCCAGCTCACCACGGGCAGTCGGTTTCGATGAGCAGTTCTTC. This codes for CASSPRAVGFDEQFF.

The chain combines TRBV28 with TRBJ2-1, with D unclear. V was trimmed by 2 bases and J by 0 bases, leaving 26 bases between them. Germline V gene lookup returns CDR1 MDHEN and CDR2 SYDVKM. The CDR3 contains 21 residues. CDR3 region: CASSLRQHGLRPQSSYNEQFF. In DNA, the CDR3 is TGTGCCAGCAGTTTACGACAACATGGGTTGAGACCCCAGAGCTCCTACAATGAGCAGTTCTTC.